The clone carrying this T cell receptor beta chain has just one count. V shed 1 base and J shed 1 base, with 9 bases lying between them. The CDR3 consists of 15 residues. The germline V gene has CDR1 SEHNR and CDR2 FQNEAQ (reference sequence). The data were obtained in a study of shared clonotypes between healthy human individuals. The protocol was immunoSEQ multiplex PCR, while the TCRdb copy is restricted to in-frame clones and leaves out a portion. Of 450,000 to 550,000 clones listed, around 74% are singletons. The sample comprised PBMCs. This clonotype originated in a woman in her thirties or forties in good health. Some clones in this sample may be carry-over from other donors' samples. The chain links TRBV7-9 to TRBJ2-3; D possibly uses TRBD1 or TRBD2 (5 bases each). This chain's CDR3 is CASSLGETGTDTQYF. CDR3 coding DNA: TGTGCCAGCAGCTTAGGGGAGACAGGCACAGATACGCAGTATTTT. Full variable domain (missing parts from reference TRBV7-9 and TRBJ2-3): DTGVSQNPRHKITKRGQNVTFRCDPISEHNRLYWYRQTLGQGPEFLTYFQNEAQLEKSRLLSDRFSAERPKGSFSTLEIQRTEQGDSAMYLCASSLGETGTDTQYFGPGTRLTVL.